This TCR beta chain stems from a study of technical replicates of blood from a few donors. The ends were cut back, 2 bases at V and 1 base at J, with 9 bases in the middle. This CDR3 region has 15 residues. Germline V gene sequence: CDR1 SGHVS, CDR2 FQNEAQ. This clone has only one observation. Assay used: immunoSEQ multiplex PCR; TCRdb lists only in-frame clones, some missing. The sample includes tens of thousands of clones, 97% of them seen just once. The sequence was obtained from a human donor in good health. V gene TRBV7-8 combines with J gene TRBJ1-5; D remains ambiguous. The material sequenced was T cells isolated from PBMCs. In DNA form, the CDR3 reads TGTGCCAGCAGCTTATCGCGGGGAAGCAATCAGCCCCAGCATTTT. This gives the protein CASSLSRGSNQPQHF.